This TCR beta chain is from a study of cytomegalovirus exposure and HLA in healthy donors. Whole-study findings and limits: Later examination showed HLA-associated TCR beta chains had greater clonal expansion than equally common others.

From germline, CDR1 is SQVTM and CDR2 ANQGSEA. The CDR3 sequence is 19 residues long. Trimming at V came to 6 bases and at J to 0 bases, leaving 23 bases not matched to a gene. On this clone itself: Its specificity is not known.

With 60 Vbeta and 13 Jbeta primers, the PCR was carried out. Method: immunoSEQ multiplex PCR; TCRdb's copy keeps in-frame clones and lacks some. In the table there are fewer than 350,000 clones, around nine tenths of which are singletons. The chain has TRBV29-1 and TRBJ2-7; TRBD1 matches at 7 bases. The clonotype originates from a woman under 30 in good health and CMV-seronegative. The sequencing sample was made of PBMCs. CDR3 bases: TGCAGCGTCGACCCAGCCCCATGGACAGGTCCTAACTCCTCCTACGAGCAGTACTTC. Its protein is CSVDPAPWTGPNSSYEQYF.